This T cell receptor (beta chain) is drawn from a study of tumor-infiltrating lymphocytes in oesophageal squamous cell carcinoma. This CDR3 is built from 15 residues. V was shortened by 6 bases and J by 7 bases, with 16 bases between the two germline ends. Germline V gives CDR1 SEHNR, CDR2 FQNEAQ (reference sequence). This clonotype qualifies as medium-sized (0.01 to 0.1%). TCRdb re-analysed the PCR reads in MiXCR, keeping a single row per CDR3 protein. Altogether about 3,400 distinct CDR3 sequences are present, over 15% being singletons, with the ten largest covering about 25%. The specimen was esophageal tumor tissue. The chain has TRBV7-9 and TRBJ1-6, with D possibly TRBD1 on 5 matching bases. The TCR sequence derives from a male donor with esophageal squamous cell carcinoma. The CDR3 loop is CASSGLGGENSPLHF. CDR3 nucleotides: TGTGCCAGCAGTGGTCTGGGGGGGGAGAATTCACCCCTCCACTTT.